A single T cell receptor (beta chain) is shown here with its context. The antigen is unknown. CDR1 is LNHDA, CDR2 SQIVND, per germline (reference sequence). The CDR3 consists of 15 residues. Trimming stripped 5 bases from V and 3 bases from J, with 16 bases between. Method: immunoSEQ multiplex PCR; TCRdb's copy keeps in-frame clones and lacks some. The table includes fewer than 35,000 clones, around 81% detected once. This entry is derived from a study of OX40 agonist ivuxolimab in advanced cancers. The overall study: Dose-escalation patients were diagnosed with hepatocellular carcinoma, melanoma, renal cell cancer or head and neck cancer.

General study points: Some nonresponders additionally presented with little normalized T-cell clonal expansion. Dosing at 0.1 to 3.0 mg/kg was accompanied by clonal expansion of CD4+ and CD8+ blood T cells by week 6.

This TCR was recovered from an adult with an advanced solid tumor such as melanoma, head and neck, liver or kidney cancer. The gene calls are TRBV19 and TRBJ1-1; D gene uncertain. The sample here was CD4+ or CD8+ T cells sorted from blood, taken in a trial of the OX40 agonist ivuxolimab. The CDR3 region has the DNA TGTGCCAGTAGTTCCATCCTCAAGCCCTACACTGAAGCTTTCTTT. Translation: CASSSILKPYTEAFF.